This T cell receptor beta chain was observed in a study of beta chain features in type 1 diabetes. Study results and limitations: Across all four CD4+ subsets, people with type 1 diabetes showed modestly shorter TCRB CDR3s. The study found that naive, central memory and Treg TCRB repertoires appeared more similar in patients than in healthy donors. Patients and controls would share equally any PCR tilt toward shorter templates.

On average, the one heparinised blood draw given by each donor was roughly 100 mL. As every portion of the isolated RNA was reverse transcribed, the sequencing read expressed TCRB transcripts. Profiled with immunoSEQ multiplex PCR; TCRdb holds only in-frame clones, not every one. The profile shows 200,000 to 250,000 clones, approximately 15% of them singletons. This CDR3 region has 15 residues. Germline V gives CDR1 SGHRS, CDR2 YFSETQ. Trimming left V 0 bases short and J 6 bases short, with 16 bases between. This clone has only a few counts. Antigen unknown. This TCR derives from a man aged 25 to 40 with type 1 diabetes. Specimen: naive CD4+ T cells from blood. The chain employs TRBV5-1 and TRBJ2-7; maybe TRBD2 (7 bases). The CDR3 sequence: CASSLEGGVVPEQYF. The DNA for the CDR3 is TGCGCCAGCAGCTTGGAGGGGGGGGTCGTTCCCGAGCAGTACTTC.